These 5 T cell receptor beta chains were all obtained from the same sample, sequenced in a study of T cell clones after liver transplantation. Sequencing used immunoSEQ multiplex PCR; TCRdb keeps in-frame clones, though not all of them. The sample contains more than 95,000 clones, about 81% of which appear only once. Specimen: CD4+ T cells from blood, collected roughly 50 months after liver transplant. The receptor source for this set is a human patient who received a liver transplant. Some T cells could come from the graft donor.

The chain uses TRBV6-5 and TRBJ2-5, with D perhaps matching TRBD1 or TRBD2 (5 bases each). This CDR3 has 13 residues. The V gene lost 5 bases and the J gene lost 4 bases, with 11 bases spanning the gap. Germline values: CDR1 MNHEY, CDR2 SVGAGI. CDR3: CASSKGRSETQYF. The DNA for the CDR3 is TGTGCCAGCAGTAAGGGGAGATCAGAGACCCAGTACTTC.

The V call is TRBV7-8, the J call TRBJ2-1; a possible D gene is TRBD1 (6 bases). The germline V gene encodes CDR1 SGHVS and CDR2 FQNEAQ. V was trimmed by 1 base and J by 7 bases, leaving 14 bases between them. This CDR3 is 15 amino acids long. CDR3 in DNA: TGTGCCAGCAGCTTAGGGGGGCAGGAAAAAAATGAGCAGTTCTTC. Amino acid sequence: CASSLGGQEKNEQFF. Full variable domain (missing parts from reference TRBV7-8 and TRBJ2-1): GAGVSQSPRYKVAKRGQDVALRCDPISGHVSLFWYQQALGQGPEFLTYFQNEAQLDKSGLPSDRFFAERPEGSVSTLKIQRTQQEDSAVYLCASSLGGQEKNEQFFGPGTRLTVL.

The V call is TRBV14, the J call TRBJ1-6; 9 nucleotides match TRBD1. CDR1 SGHDN and CDR2 FVKESK come from the germline V gene. Trimming cost V 4 bases and J 1 base; bases outside gene matches: 2. CDR3 length: 16 amino acids. CDR3 bases: TGTGCCAGCAGCCGGGGACAGGGATCCTATAATTCACCCCTCCACTTT. It encodes CASSRGQGSYNSPLHF.

The J gene is TRBJ1-4, the V gene TRBV11-2, with a weak D call TRBD1 (6 bases). This CDR3 is built from 16 residues. The V gene's germline CDR1 is SGHAT and CDR2 FQNNGV. Trimming took off 5 bases at V and 5 bases at J, with 18 bases between the two ends. The CDR3 DNA reads TGTGCCAGCAGCCTTACGGGCAGGGGTGCGAATGAAAAACTGTTTTTT. Translation: CASSLTGRGANEKLFF.

The chain couples TRBV7-3 to TRBJ2-1; the D gene is possibly TRBD2 (6 bases). The length of the CDR3 is 16 residues. Germline V CDR1 and CDR2: SGHTA, FQGTGA. Trimming took 0 bases from V and 5 from J, leaving 14 bases between them. CDR3 nucleotide sequence: TGTGCCAGCAGCTTAACGTGGGTCCGGGGGAACAATGAGCAGTTCTTC. Residues: CASSLTWVRGNNEQFF. The full variable domain, completed using reference TRBV7-3 and TRBJ2-1, is GAGVSQTPSNKVTEKGKYVELRCDPISGHTALYWYRQSLGQGPEFLIYFQGTGAADDSGLPNDRFFAVRPEGSVSTLKIQRTERGDSAVYLCASSLTWVRGNNEQFFGPGTRLTVL.